The T cell receptor beta chain described here comes from a study of glioma-infiltrating T cells. Amplification of TCR alpha and beta CDR3 regions from RNA used iRepertoire nested multiplex PCR. TCRdb re-called the multiplex PCR reads through MiXCR, storing one row per CDR3 protein. The profile shows about 400,000 distinct CDR3 sequences, roughly two fifths of them singletons. Deletions cut 4 bases from V and 3 bases from J, with 10 bases between. Per the germline V gene, CDR1 is DFQATT and CDR2 is SNEGSKA (reference sequence). CDR3 length: 13 amino acids. The sample holds many counts of this clonotype. Its antigen is unknown. Findings and caveats of the study: A blood CDR3 motif signature was depleted in highly divergent patients.

The receptor comes from a human donor with low-grade glioma or glioblastoma, undergoing nonglioma brain surgery, or in good health (not recorded which). The rearrangement uses TRBV20-1 and TRBJ1-5; D is unclear. Sequences were obtained from glioma tissue, nonneoplastic brain tissue, or PBMCs (not recorded which). CDR3 nucleotides: TGCAGTGCTATGGAGAATCCCAATCAGCCCCAGCATTTT. It translates to CSAMENPNQPQHF.